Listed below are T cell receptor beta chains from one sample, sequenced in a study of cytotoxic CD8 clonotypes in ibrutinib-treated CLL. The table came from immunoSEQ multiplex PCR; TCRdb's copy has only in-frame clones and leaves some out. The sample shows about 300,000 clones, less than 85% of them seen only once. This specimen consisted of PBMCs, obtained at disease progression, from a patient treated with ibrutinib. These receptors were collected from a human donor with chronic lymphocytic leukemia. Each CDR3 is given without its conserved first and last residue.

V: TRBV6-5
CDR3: ASSYSNRFTYEQY

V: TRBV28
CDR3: ASSSTNLGRRGNQPQH

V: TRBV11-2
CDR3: ASSPFPGGGTQY

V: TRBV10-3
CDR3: AIRKDSTYEQY

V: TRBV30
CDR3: AGGQGRRGNEKLF

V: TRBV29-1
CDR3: SVKDRGYGYT

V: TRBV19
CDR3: ASWTRVRTDTQY

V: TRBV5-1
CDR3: ASSLAAENSPLH

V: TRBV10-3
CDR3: AISEWGEGTEAF

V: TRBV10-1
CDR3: ASSARRGQPASEQY

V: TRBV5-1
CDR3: ASRNQNRGLNSPLH

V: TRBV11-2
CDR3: ASSSGTSGSLEQY

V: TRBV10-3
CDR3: AISAGTFSSYEQY

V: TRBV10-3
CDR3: AISESGRSGADTQY

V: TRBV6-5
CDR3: ASSYRQDNYGYT

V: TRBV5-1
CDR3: ASSLVSSGTDTQY

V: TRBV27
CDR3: ASSFGPWRKGTGGSYEQY

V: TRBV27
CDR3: ASRVEGGGNHRDNEQF

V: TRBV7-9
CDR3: ASSPSGETQY

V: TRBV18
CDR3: ASSLILDSSYGYT

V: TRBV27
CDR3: ASSLNYDNEQF

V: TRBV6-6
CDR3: ASRDRTSDRNEQF

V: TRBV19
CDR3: ASNRSGGGHGYT

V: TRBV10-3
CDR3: AISESAAYSNQPQH

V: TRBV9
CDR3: ASLLPGLAEYEQY

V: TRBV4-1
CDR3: ASSQGSLAGGQHGELF

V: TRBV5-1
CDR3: ASSQAGQTYEQY

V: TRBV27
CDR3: ASSPTGARWTYEQY

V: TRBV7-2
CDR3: ASSSDRGRSNEQF

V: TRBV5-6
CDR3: ASSLESGTGMETQY

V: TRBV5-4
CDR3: ASSIKQGLAGELF

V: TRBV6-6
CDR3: ASSYSMPNREAF

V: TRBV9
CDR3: ASSVGPRENSPLH

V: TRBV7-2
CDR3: ASSLRAGASNEQF

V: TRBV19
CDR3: ATGRHDEQF

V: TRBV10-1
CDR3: ASSEGGAGNIQY

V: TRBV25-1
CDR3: ASSDLYRAQETQY

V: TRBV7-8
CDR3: ASSRGLAVTYNEQF

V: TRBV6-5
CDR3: ASRVAGGRETQY

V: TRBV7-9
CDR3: ASSLYPELTYEQY

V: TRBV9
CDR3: ASGLNRGRNTEAF

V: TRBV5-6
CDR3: ASSLERSGQYQETQY

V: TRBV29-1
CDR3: SVANGGLEWEKV

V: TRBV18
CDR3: ASSPLRLGANVLT

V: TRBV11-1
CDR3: ASSLEQGTGELF

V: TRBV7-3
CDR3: ASRKDPSDYNEQF

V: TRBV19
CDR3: ASSISGGTSYEQY

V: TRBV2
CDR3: ASKGTPYEQY

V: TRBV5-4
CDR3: ASSYGPGVPYEQY

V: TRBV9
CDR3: ASSDRQGERGYGYT